Below, 21 T cell receptor beta chains from the same sample are listed, as sequenced in a study of T cells in Graves' hyperthyroidism and ophthalmopathy. The TCR beta CDR3 regions underwent amplification using RNA transcripts as the source. During a first-round RT-PCR of the TCR CDR3, the HTBI primer set was used. TCRdb re-called the multiplex PCR reads with MiXCR, one entry per CDR3 protein. The data contain roughly 380,000 distinct CDR3 sequences, roughly 13% of them seen just once; the ten biggest clones take up 5.3%. Sequencing was carried out using blood. The receptors shown here come from a woman aged 18-29 years with Graves' hyperthyroidism.

This chain connects TRBV4-3 to TRBJ2-1, with a weak D call TRBD1 (6 bases). The V gene's germline CDR1 is LGHNA and CDR2 YSLEER. Trimming removed 0 bases at V and 0 bases at J, with 12 bases between. The length of the CDR3 is 17 residues. CDR3 DNA sequence: TGCGCCAGCAGCCAAGATACCCCGGACAGCTCCTACAATGAGCAGTTCTTC. Protein sequence: CASSQDTPDSSYNEQFF.

In its sample, this clonotype was seen many times. The chain has TRBV18 and TRBJ1-1; no definite D call. Germline V lookup: CDR1 KGHSH, CDR2 LQKENI. The CDR3 extends over 14 amino acids. Between the trimmed V and J ends, which lost 3 bases and 5 bases, there was a span of 13 bases. CDR3 loop: CASSPSVAGTEAFF. CDR3 DNA: TGTGCCAGCTCACCGTCGGTCGCGGGGACTGAAGCTTTCTTT.

The chain couples TRBV20-1 to TRBJ1-2, with TRBD1 identical over 7 bases. Per germline, CDR1 DFQATT and CDR2 SNEGSKA (reference sequence). J gave up 0 bases and V 6 bases, and 19 bases lay outside the gene matches. CDR3 length: 18 residues. For the CDR3, the DNA is TGCAGTGCCACACCAATACGGGGACAGCGGACAACTAACTATGGCTACACCTTC. This codes for CSATPIRGQRTTNYGYTF.

This clonotype occurred many times. The rearrangement uses TRBV6-2 or TRBV6-3 and TRBJ1-1, with 9 bases aligning to TRBD1. The length of the CDR3 is 16 residues. V shed 5 bases and J 5 bases; nucleotides not matched to a gene: 12. CDR1 is MNHEY, CDR2 SVGEGT, per germline. The CDR3 loop reads CASSHPNRGRVTEAFF. CDR3 sequence (DNA): TGTGCCAGCAGTCACCCGAACAGGGGGCGGGTAACTGAAGCTTTCTTT.

This clonotype has more than one count but fewer than ten. The CDR3 region is CASSLRLAGAYNEQFF. The CDR3 nucleotides read TGTGCCAGCAGCCTCCGACTAGCGGGAGCTTACAATGAGCAGTTCTTC. This chain links TRBV3-1 with TRBJ2-1; TRBD2 matches 12 bases. The CDR3 sequence is 16 residues long. From germline, CDR1 is LGHDT and CDR2 YNNKEL (reference sequence). The J segment lost 4 bases and the V segment lost 4 bases, leaving 5 bases of the junction unmatched.

V gene TRBV2 combines with J gene TRBJ1-1, with no clear D. CDR3 length equals 13 residues. V was trimmed by 6 bases and J by 4 bases, leaving 12 bases between them. Germline assignment: CDR1 SNHLY and CDR2 FYNNEI. This chain's CDR3 is CASRTNWGTEAFF. In DNA form, the CDR3 reads TGTGCCAGCAGGACCAACTGGGGCACTGAAGCTTTCTTT.

This chain uses TRBV12-3 or TRBV12-4 with TRBJ2-1, with D maybe TRBD1 (6 bases). Trimming took off 1 base at V and 4 bases at J, with 11 bases between the two ends. The CDR3 runs to 15 residues. Here the CDR3 reads CASSLGGLGYNEQFF. In DNA, the CDR3 is TGTGCCAGCAGTTTAGGGGGGCTGGGGTACAATGAGCAGTTCTTC.

This clonotype was seen ten or more times. V gene TRBV30 combines with J gene TRBJ2-5; D gene ambiguous. Trimming shortened V by 3 bases and J by 5 bases, and 13 bases separated the two germline ends. CDR1 is GTSNPN and CDR2 is SVGIG in the germline V gene (reference sequence). The CDR3 contains 13 residues. The CDR3 reads CAWSLLKGETQYF. The CDR3 bases are TGTGCCTGGAGCCTCCTGAAAGGGGAGACCCAGTACTTC. The full variable domain, completed using reference TRBV30 and TRBJ2-5, is SQTIHQWPATLVQPVGSPLSLECTVEGTSNPNLYWYRQAAGRGLQLLFYSVGIGQISSEVPQNLSASRPQDRQFILSSKKLLLSDSGFYLCAWSLLKGETQYFGPGTRLLVL.

This clonotype appeared many times. This chain uses TRBV7-9 with TRBJ1-1; the match to TRBD1 covers 9 bases. The V gene's germline CDR1 is SEHNR and CDR2 FQNEAQ (reference sequence). J lost 0 bases, V lost 5 bases, and 1 base had no gene match. This CDR3 region has 14 residues. The CDR3 loop is CASSGQGLNTEAFF. The CDR3 DNA reads as TGTGCCAGCAGCGGACAGGGGCTGAACACTGAAGCTTTCTTT. The full variable domain, in which reference TRBV7-9 and TRBJ1-1 provide the parts outside the CDR3, is DTGVSQNPRHKITKRGQNVTFRCDPISEHNRLYWYRQTLGQGPEFLTYFQNEAQLEKSRLLSDRFSAERPKGSFSTLEIQRTEQGDSAMYLCASSGQGLNTEAFFGQGTRLTVV.

At least ten counts were recorded for this clonotype. The CDR3 sequence: CASRPGTSGDNEQFF. DNA for the CDR3: TGCGCCAGCAGACCCGGGACTAGCGGCGACAATGAGCAGTTCTTC. The gene calls are TRBV5-1 and TRBJ2-1; TRBD2 aligns across 11 bases. The length of the CDR3 is 15 residues. Germline loops: CDR1 SGHRS, CDR2 YFSETQ. Losses at the gene ends were 5 bases for V and 5 bases for J; bases not matched to a gene: 6.

This clonotype was found many times. V usage is TRBV11-2 and J usage is TRBJ2-3; no firm D call. CDR1 and CDR2 (germline): SGHAT, FQNNGV. The CDR3 totals 14 residues. The V gene lost 7 bases and the J gene lost 0 bases, with 11 bases spanning the gap. The CDR3 here is CASKIGSSTDTQYF. In nucleotides, the CDR3 is TGTGCCAGCAAAATCGGGTCTAGCACAGATACGCAGTATTTT.

Only a few counts were recorded for this clonotype. Just one base apart from a much larger clone, this may be a read error. Given the absence of the conserved phenylalanine or tryptophan at the CDR3 end, a read error is likely. This rearrangement joins TRBV7-2 to TRBJ2-3; a weak D match, TRBD1 (6 bases). With 5 bases removed from V and 1 base from J, the gap between germline ends came to 16 bases. Germline V lookup: CDR1 SGHTA, CDR2 FQGNSA. The CDR3 extends over 16 amino acids. CDR3 loop: CASSTLQGLGTDTQYL. CDR3 nucleotides: TGTGCCAGCAGCACCCTACAGGGATTGGGCACAGATACGCAGTATCTT.

This clonotype appeared many times. V and J are TRBV7-2 and TRBJ1-2, with a possible D match to TRBD1 (6 bases). The CDR3 runs 15 residues. V lost 5 bases to trimming and J lost 1 base, with 14 bases between them. In germline, CDR1 is SGHTA, CDR2 FQGNSA. This CDR3 is CASSPTGSGNYGYTF. DNA for the CDR3: TGTGCCAGCAGCCCAACAGGGTCGGGTAACTATGGCTACACCTTC.

This clonotype was observed at least ten times. This rearrangement joins TRBV6-1 to TRBJ2-1; D is unclear. Germline V CDR1 and CDR2: MNHNS, SASEGT. The germline V and J ends were trimmed by 4 bases and 0 bases, with 7 bases remaining between them. The length of the CDR3 is 14 residues. The CDR3 loop reads CASSGSLSYNEQFF. CDR3 DNA sequence: TGTGCCAGCAGTGGGAGTCTCTCCTACAATGAGCAGTTCTTC.

The chain carries TRBV7-9 and TRBJ2-3; 7 bases fit TRBD1. Germline V gives CDR1 SEHNR, CDR2 FQNEAQ (reference sequence). The CDR3 contains 15 residues. V was pared by 4 bases and J by 0 bases, with 4 bases of the junction left unmatched. In DNA form, the CDR3 reads TGTGCCAGCAGCTCAAGACAGGGTAGCACAGATACGCAGTATTTT. It codes for CASSSRQGSTDTQYF.

This clonotype was counted a few times. The chain combines TRBV19 with TRBJ1-1, with 8 bases lining up with TRBD1. This CDR3 spans 15 amino acids. V trimming: 5 bases; J trimming: 1 base; junction bases outside the gene matches: 6. CDR1 LNHDA and CDR2 SQIVND come from the germline V gene (reference sequence). CDR3 amino acids: CASSHWTGQNTEAFF. CDR3 nucleotide sequence: TGTGCCAGTAGTCACTGGACAGGGCAGAACACTGAAGCTTTCTTT.

This clonotype occurred many times. The chain links TRBV14 to TRBJ2-3; D not certain. Between the trimmed V and J ends, which lost 1 base and 4 bases, there was a span of 21 bases. CDR3 size: 18 residues. Germline values: CDR1 SGHDN, CDR2 FVKESK. CDR3 loop: CASSQVGFGTPSPDTQYF. The CDR3 bases are TGTGCCAGCAGCCAAGTAGGCTTCGGCACCCCCTCACCAGATACGCAGTATTTT.

The V gene is TRBV2, the J gene TRBJ2-7; TRBD2 matches at 12 bases. This CDR3 has 13 residues. Germline V gene sequence: CDR1 SNHLY, CDR2 FYNNEI. The trim removed 7 bases at V and 5 bases at J, leaving 3 bases unmatched. CDR3 DNA sequence: TGTGCCAGCAACCTAGCGGGAGGGAACGAGCAGTACTTC. It yields the protein CASNLAGGNEQYF. The complete variable domain, with remaining parts taken from reference TRBV2 and TRBJ2-7, reads EPEVTQTPSHQVTQMGQEVILRCVPISNHLYFYWYRQILGQKVEFLVSFYNNEISEKSEIFDDQFSVERPDGSNFTLKIRSTKLEDSAMYFCASNLAGGNEQYFGPGTRLTVT.

This clonotype showed up just a few times. CDR3 DNA sequence: TGTGCCAGCAGCTTAAAGGGGACTAGCGTGGGAGGGGAGCTGTTTTTT. It is translated as CASSLKGTSVGGELFF. V gene TRBV7-3 combines with J gene TRBJ2-2, with 10 bases identical to TRBD2. Trimming removed 1 base from V and 8 bases from J; junction bases left unmatched: 7. The V gene's germline CDR1 is SGHTA and CDR2 FQGTGA. The CDR3 contains 16 residues.

This clonotype was counted ten times or more. The chain employs TRBV28 and TRBJ1-5; D gene ambiguous. CDR3 length: 13 amino acids. Trimming cost V 5 bases and J 5 bases, with 10 bases left between them. Germline CDR1 and CDR2: MDHEN and SYDVKM. CDR3 bases: TGTGCCAGCAGTCCCCCGAGGGATCAGCCCCAGCATTTT. This codes for CASSPPRDQPQHF.

This clonotype was seen ten or more times. The chain employs TRBV9 and TRBJ2-5; D is undetermined. With 0 bases removed from V and 5 bases from J, the gap between germline ends came to 8 bases. CDR3 length equals 13 residues. Germline V CDR1 and CDR2: SGDLS, YYNGEE. DNA for the CDR3: TGTGCCAGCAGCGTAGCATCAGACGAGACCCAGTACTTC. Translated, it gives CASSVASDETQYF.